The source of this T cell receptor (beta chain) is a study of shared clonotypes between healthy human individuals. The ends were cut back, 5 bases at V and 6 bases at J, with 13 bases in the middle. CDR3 size: 14 residues. Germline V gene lookup returns CDR1 MDHEN and CDR2 SYDVKM. Assay used: immunoSEQ multiplex PCR; TCRdb lists only in-frame clones, some missing. This table has around 750,000 clones, approximately 79% appearing once. The material sequenced was memory CD4+ T cells sorted from blood. The subset is: CD45RA-negative fraction. The TCR originated in a woman aged 25-40 years in good health. The chain has TRBV28 and TRBJ2-2; tentative D call: TRBD2 (5 bases). DNA of the CDR3: TGTGCCAGCAGTCCGCACACTAGTCCCGGGGAGCTGTTTTTT. Its translation: CASSPHTSPGELFF.